This TCR beta chain was retrieved from a study of shared clonotypes between healthy human individuals (dated by TCRdb to 2018 to 2021). About the study as a whole: The cohort included three men and a couple of women between 18 and 49 years of age. Different laboratories and diverse techniques were used to prepare libraries and sequence TCR repertoires, to increase sequencing depth and limit assay-specific biases. Per donor, three plates each were used for CD4 naive and CD4 memory, two for CD8 naive, and one for CD8 memory. To estimate repertoire size and how much clonotype sharing occurs between individuals, the study deeply sequenced the blood TCR repertoires of about five healthy adults. Each donor's leukapheresis produced roughly between roughly 0.85 and 9 billion PBMCs. Broader findings and caveats from the paper: Higher generation probabilities were observed for clonotypes shared by all four sorted-subset donors than for non-shared clonotypes. Naive subsets generally had larger estimated clonotype richness than memory subsets did. Because the study included a small number of donors, the genetic and exposure-history diversity represented was limited. Rarefaction of sorted-subset datasets indicated incomplete sequencing despite the large sequencing depth. Pairwise subsampling led to the expectation that sequencing depth would affect the degree of clonotype sharing among donors. When a few donors were compared, the shared fraction of clonotypes was roughly 5% for naive CD4, around 3.6% for naive CD8, roughly 2.5% for memory CD4, and less than 0.45% for memory CD8. Only blood was sampled, and tissue TCR repertoires likely differ from those in blood.

To note about this clone: It lacks a known antigen. Per-base quality was not reported, and no clone a single base away is much larger than it. The same CDR3 arises from other DNA sequences in this sample as well.

The donors were healthy, HIV-negative adults who had no recently reported acute infections or vaccinations. Every donor was a Caucasian adult residing in Nashville, Tennessee, USA. CD4+ T cells were enriched by magnetic negative selection, after which naive cells were positively selected on CD45RA and the negative fraction was taken as the memory subset. After blood collection by leukapheresis, PBMCs were isolated using Ficoll-Histopaque density gradient centrifugation and then cryopreserved in the vapor phase of liquid nitrogen. Analytical flow cytometry was used to check the purity and quantity of every magnetically sorted T cell population. From each sorted fraction, genomic DNA was isolated and quantified by UV absorbance on a Nanodrop 2000c. The germline V and J ends show losses of 3 bases and 7 bases respectively, and no gene match explains 4 bases of the junction. The CDR3 starts with the cysteine, ends with the phenylalanine, and has 15 residues. The DNA shown is the 45-base CDR3, in frame from base 1. The germline V gene gives CDR1 as KGHSH and CDR2 as LQKENI.

Using the deep immunoSEQ assay, TCR CDR3 regions were amplified from genomic DNA by multiplex PCR. Extracted genomic DNA from each cell subset was distributed evenly across all wells of several immunoSEQ 96-well plates, and each plate was treated as a replicate. For sorted subsets, each replicate PCR was loaded with about 0.2 ug genomic DNA, equivalent to 30,000 or so T cell genomes. Purified libraries were measured with a Qubit 3.0 fluorometer, size-checked on a Bioanalyzer 2100, and measured again with the KAPA Library Quantification kit. Each immunoSEQ 96-well plate was sequenced on its own single-read 150-cycle Illumina NextSeq 550 flow cell. The authors processed their data as follows. Because the immunoSEQ output included only junctional sequences and no quality scores, the filtering could not be the same as the filtering used for full-length reads. Sequences were annotated with PyIR, a Python wrapper for IgBLAST v1.9, using IMGT germline references to assign V/J genes and CDR3. Reads were filtered out if the reads had weak V/J assignments (E-value above 1e-6), no CDR3, stop codons, out-of-frame junctions, or ambiguous translated residues. A V3J clonotype was defined by an identical inferred V gene, J gene, and CDR3 amino acid sequence. The percentage overlap between two repertoires was calculated by dividing the number of shared unique clonotypes by the size of the smaller repertoire. RTK rarefaction, the Chao1 estimator, and Recon v2.1 estimates of unobserved clonotypes were used to assess repertoire richness. Generation probabilities for all TCRbeta clonotypes obtained by the gDNA method from a handful of donors were computed using OLGA. Sourced from immuneACCESS, this table was stored by TCRdb with only in-frame sequences that have V and J called. A share of the clones is absent; for the studies checked, an unresolved V gene accounts for under half, and the remainder has no known explanation. V, J and clone size are taken as reported in that table, and D and trimming were inferred from the DNA itself. Within this sample are about 2.3 million clones, with about nine tenths of them counted one time only. Around 0.38% of the sample is in the top ten clones.

Sequencing was performed on naive CD4+ T cells from PBMCs. Read against the paper, the sample's cell subset or site label means: CD45RA+ positively selected. This clonotype was sampled from a man aged 18 to 30 in good health. Some clones in this sample may be carry-over from other donors' samples. This chain joins TRBV18 to TRBJ2-1; TRBD2 aligns with 12 central bases. The CDR3 protein sequence reads: CASSPTSGSGNEQFF. The sequenced DNA is TGTGCCAGCTCACCGACTAGCGGGAGTGGGAATGAGCAGTTCTTC.